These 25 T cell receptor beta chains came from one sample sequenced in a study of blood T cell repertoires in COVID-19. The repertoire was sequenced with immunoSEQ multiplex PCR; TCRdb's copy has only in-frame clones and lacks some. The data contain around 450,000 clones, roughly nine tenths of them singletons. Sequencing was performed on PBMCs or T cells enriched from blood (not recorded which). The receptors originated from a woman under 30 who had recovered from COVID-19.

The CDR3 spells CASSSGQGVLGNYGYTF. CDR3 coding DNA: TGTGCCAGCAGTTCTGGACAGGGGGTACTCGGAAACTATGGCTACACCTTC. V is TRBV2 and J is TRBJ1-2; TRBD1 agrees at 10 bases. Losses at the gene ends were 5 bases for V and 2 bases for J; bases not matched to a gene: 11. The CDR3 is 17 residues long. The germline gives CDR1 SNHLY, CDR2 FYNNEI.

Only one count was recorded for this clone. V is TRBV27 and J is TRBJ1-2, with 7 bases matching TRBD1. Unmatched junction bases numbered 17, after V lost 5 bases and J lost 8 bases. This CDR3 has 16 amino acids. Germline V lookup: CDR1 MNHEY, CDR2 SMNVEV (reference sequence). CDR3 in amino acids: CASSLFSRDSRLGYTF. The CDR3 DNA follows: TGTGCCAGCAGTCTTTTCTCCCGGGACAGTCGCTTGGGCTACACCTTC.

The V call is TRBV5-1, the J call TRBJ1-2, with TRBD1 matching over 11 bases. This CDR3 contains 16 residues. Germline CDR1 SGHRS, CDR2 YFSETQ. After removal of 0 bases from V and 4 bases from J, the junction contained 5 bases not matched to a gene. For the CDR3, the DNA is TGCGCCAGCAGCTTGGAAGGCGGGACAGGGGGCTATGGCTACACCTTC. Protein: CASSLEGGTGGYGYTF.

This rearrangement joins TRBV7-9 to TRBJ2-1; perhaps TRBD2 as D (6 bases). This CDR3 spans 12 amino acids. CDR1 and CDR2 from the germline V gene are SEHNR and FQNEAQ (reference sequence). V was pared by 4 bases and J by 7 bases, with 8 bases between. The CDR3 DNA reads TGTGCCAGCAGCTATGGAGGGAATGAGCAGTTCTTC. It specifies CASSYGGNEQFF.

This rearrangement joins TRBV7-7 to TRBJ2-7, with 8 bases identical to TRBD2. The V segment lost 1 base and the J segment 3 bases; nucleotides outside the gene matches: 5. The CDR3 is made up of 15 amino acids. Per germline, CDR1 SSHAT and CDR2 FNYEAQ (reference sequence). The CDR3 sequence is CASSLGSGGGYEQYF. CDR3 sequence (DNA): TGTGCCAGCAGCTTAGGAAGCGGGGGAGGCTACGAGCAGTACTTC.

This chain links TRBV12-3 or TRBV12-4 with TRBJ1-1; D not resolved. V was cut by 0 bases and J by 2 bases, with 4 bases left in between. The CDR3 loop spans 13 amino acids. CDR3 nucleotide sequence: TGTGCCAGCAGTTTAGCGCGAAACACTGAAGCTTTCTTT. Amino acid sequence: CASSLARNTEAFF.

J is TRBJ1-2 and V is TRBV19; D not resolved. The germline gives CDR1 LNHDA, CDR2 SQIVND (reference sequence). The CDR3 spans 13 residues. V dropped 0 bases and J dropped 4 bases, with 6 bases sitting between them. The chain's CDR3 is CASSIDYSYGYTF. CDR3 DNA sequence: TGTGCCAGTAGTATAGATTACAGCTATGGCTACACCTTC.

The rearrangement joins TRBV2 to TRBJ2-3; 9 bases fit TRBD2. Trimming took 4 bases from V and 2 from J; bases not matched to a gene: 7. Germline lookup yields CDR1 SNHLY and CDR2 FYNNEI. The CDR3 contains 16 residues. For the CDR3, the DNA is TGTGCCAGCAGTGTAATGGTAGCGGGGGCCACAGATACGCAGTATTTT. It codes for CASSVMVAGATDTQYF.

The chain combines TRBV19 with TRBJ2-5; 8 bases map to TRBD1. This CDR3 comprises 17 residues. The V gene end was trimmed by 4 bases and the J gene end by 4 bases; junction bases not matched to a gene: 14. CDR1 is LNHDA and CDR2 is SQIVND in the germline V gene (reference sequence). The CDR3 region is CASSKRGQDPSGETQYF. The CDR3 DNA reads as TGTGCCAGTAGTAAGAGGGGACAGGACCCCTCCGGAGAGACCCAGTACTTC.

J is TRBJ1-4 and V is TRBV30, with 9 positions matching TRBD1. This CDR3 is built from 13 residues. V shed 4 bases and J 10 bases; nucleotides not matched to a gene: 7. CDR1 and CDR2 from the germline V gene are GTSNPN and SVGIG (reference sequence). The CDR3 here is CAWNTGGFGKLFF. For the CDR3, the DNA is TGTGCCTGGAATACAGGGGGCTTCGGAAAACTGTTTTTT.

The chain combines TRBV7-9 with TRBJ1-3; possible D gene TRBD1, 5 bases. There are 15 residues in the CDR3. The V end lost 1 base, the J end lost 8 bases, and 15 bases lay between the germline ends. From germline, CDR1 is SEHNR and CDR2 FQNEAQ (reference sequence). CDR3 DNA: TGTGCCAGCAGCTTAGTTTTAGGGGTGGCGGACACCATATATTTT. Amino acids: CASSLVLGVADTIYF.

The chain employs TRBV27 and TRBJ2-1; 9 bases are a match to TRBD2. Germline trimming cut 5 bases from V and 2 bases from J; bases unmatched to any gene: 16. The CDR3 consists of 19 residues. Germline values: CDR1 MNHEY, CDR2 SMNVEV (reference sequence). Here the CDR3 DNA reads TGTGCCAGCAGTCCAAGAGGGCGGGGGGGTAAGTCGACCTACAATGAGCAGTTCTTC. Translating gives CASSPRGRGGKSTYNEQFF.

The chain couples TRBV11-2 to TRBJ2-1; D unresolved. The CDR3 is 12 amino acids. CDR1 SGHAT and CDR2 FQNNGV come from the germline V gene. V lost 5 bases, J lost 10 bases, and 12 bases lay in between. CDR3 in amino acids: CASSPTPREQFF. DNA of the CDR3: TGTGCCAGCAGCCCCACCCCTAGGGAGCAGTTCTTC.

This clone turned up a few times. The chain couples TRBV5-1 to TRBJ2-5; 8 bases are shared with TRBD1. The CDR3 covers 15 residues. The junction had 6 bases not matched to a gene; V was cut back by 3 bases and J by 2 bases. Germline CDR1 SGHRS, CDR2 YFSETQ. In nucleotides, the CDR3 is TGCGCCAGCAGCTGGATCCGGGACAGGCAAGAGACCCAGTACTTC. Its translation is CASSWIRDRQETQYF.

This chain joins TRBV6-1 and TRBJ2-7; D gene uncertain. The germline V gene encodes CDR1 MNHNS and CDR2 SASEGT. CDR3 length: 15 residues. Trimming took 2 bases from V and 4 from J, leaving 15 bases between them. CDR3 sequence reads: CASSEKRSDPYEQYF. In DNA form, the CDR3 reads TGTGCCAGCAGTGAAAAGAGGTCAGACCCTTACGAGCAGTACTTC.

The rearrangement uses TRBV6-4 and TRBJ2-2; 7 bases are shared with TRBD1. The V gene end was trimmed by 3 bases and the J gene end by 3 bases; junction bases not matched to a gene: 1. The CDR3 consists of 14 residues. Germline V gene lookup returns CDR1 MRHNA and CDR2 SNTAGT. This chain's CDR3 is CASSEGGDTGELFF. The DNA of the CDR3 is TGTGCCAGCAGTGAAGGGGGCGACACCGGGGAGCTGTTTTTT.

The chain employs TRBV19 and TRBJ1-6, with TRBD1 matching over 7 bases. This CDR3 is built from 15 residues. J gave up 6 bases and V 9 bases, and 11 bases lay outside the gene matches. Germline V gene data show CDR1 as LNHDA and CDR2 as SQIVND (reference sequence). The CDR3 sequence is CASSPLTGTNSPLHF. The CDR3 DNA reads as TGTGCCAGCTCGCCCCTGACAGGGACTAATTCACCCCTCCACTTT.

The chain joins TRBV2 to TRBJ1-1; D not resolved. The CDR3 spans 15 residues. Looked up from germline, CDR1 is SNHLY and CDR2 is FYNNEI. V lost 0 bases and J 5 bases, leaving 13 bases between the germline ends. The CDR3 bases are TGTGCCAGCAGTGAAGCGGGCAGGTTTGGGACTGAAGCTTTCTTT. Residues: CASSEAGRFGTEAFF.

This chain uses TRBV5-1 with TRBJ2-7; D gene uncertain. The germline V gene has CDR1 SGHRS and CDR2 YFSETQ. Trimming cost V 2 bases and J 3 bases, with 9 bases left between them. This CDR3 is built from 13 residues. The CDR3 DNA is TGCGCCAGCAGCTTCTCTAACTTCTACGAGCAGTACTTC. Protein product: CASSFSNFYEQYF.

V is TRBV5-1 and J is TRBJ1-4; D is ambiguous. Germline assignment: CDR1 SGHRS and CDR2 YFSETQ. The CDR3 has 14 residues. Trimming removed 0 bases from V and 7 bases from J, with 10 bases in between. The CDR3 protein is CASSLGVDSEKLFF. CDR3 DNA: TGCGCCAGCAGCTTGGGTGTTGATAGTGAAAAACTGTTTTTT.

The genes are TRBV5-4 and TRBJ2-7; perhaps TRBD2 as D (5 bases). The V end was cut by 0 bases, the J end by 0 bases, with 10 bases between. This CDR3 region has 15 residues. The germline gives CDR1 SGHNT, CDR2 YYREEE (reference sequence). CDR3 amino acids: CASSLGTGSSYEQYF. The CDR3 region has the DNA TGTGCCAGCAGCTTGGGGACTGGGAGCTCCTACGAGCAGTACTTC.

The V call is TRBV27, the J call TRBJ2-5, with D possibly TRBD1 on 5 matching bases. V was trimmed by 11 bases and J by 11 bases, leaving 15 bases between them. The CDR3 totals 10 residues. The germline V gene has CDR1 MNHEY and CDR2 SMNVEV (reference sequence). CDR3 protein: CAPFRVSQYF. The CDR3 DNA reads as TGTGCCCCCTTCAGGGTATCTCAGTACTTC.

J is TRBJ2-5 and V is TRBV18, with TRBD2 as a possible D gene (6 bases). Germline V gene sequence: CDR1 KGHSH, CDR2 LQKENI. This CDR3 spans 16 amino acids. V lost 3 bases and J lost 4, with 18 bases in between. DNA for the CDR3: TGTGCCAGCTCACCCCTTAGCGGCACCCTGGGAGAGACCCAGTACTTC. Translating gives CASSPLSGTLGETQYF.

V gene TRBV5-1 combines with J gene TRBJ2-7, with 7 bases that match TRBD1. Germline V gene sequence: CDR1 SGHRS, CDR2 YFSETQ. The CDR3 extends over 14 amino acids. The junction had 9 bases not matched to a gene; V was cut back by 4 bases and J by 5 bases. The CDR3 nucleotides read TGCGCCAGCAGCCCACCAGGGGGTGTCAACGAGCAGTACTTC. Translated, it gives CASSPPGGVNEQYF. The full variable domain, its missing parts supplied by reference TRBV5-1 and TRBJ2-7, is KAGVTQTPRYLIKTRGQQVTLSCSPISGHRSVSWYQQTPGQGLQFLFEYFSETQRNKGNFPGRFSGRQFSNSRSEMNVSTLELGDSALYLCASSPPGGVNEQYFGPGTRLTVT.

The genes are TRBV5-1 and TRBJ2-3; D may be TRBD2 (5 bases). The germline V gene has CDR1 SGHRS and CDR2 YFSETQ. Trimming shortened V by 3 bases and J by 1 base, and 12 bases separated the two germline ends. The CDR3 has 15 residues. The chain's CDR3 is CASSSRLEGTDTQYF. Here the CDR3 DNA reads TGCGCCAGCAGCTCACGACTGGAGGGCACAGATACGCAGTATTTT.